The clone carrying this T cell receptor (beta chain) was counted between two and nine times. This sample is drawn from a study of blood T cell repertoires in COVID-19. Background on the study: Whether acute or convalescent, the COVID-19 samples came from the United States, Italy and Spain. Sample material is recorded as cDNA or gDNA derived from T cells, B-cell-depleted T cells, or PBMCs.

The authors' processing: Estimated nucleated cell counts came from reference gene primer amplification. Only in-frame clones appear in the TCRdb table, and some are missing; sequencing was by immunoSEQ multiplex PCR. V and J calls and clone size are as listed in that table; D and trimming were resolved from the DNA. The profile shows about 270,000 clones, just under 85% of them singletons. The V end was cut by 5 bases, the J end by 3 bases, with 11 bases between. Germline V CDR1 and CDR2: SQVTM, ANQGSEA. This CDR3 is built from 12 residues. The gene calls are TRBV29-1 and TRBJ2-7; no definite D call. Material for sequencing was peripheral blood. This clonotype was obtained from a woman in her forties or fifties with active or convalescent COVID-19. In nucleotides, the CDR3 is TGCAGCGTTCGGAACAGCTACTACGAGCAGTACTTC. This translates into CSVRNSYYEQYF.